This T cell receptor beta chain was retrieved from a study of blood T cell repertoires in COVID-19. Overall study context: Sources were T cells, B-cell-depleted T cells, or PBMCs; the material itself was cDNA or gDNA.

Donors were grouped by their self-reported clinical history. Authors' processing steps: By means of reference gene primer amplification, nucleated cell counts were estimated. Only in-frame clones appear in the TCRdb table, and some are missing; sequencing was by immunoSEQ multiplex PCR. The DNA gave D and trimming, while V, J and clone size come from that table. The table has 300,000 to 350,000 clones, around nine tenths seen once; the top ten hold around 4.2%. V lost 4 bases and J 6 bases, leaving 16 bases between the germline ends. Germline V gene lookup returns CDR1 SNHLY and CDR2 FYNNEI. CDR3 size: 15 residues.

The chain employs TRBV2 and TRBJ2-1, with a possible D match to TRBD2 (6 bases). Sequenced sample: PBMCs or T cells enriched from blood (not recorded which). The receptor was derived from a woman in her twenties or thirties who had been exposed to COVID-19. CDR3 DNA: TGTGCCAGCAGTGGGATGGGGGGAGTGGGCAATGAGCAGTTCTTC. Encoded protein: CASSGMGGVGNEQFF.